The TCR beta chain under discussion was sequenced for a study of Graves' ophthalmopathy and Graves' hyperthyroidism. Study context: Investigators collected peripheral blood at initial diagnosis, before any treatment was given. General observations from the study: Most thyroid clonotypes expanded beyond 0.001 frequency were also found in blood.

TCR beta CDR3 amplification used RNA transcripts. HTBI primers were used in a first-round RT-PCR, which preceded a second-round multiplex PCR. Using its own MiXCR run on the multiplex PCR reads, TCRdb lists one record per CDR3 protein. Here the sample spans 200,000 to 250,000 distinct CDR3 sequences, 25% to 35% being singletons. This clonotype was picked up many times. Its antigen is still unknown. A duration under 3 months, NOSPECS ≥4, CAS ≥3 and moderate-to-severe activity characterized the donors with ophthalmopathy. As the starting material, 8 to 10 ml of fresh peripheral blood yielded the PBMCs. The sequence was collected from a man in his fifties with Graves' ophthalmopathy. The sequencing input was peripheral blood.

CDR3 DNA sequence: TGTGCCAGCAGCCCAGATTACATGAACACTGAAGCTTTCTTT. Its protein product is CASSPDYMNTEAFF. The gene calls are TRBV12-3 or TRBV12-4 and TRBJ1-1; D is unresolved. The CDR3 length is 14 residues. Trimming shortened V by 6 bases and J by 0 bases, and 11 bases separated the two germline ends.